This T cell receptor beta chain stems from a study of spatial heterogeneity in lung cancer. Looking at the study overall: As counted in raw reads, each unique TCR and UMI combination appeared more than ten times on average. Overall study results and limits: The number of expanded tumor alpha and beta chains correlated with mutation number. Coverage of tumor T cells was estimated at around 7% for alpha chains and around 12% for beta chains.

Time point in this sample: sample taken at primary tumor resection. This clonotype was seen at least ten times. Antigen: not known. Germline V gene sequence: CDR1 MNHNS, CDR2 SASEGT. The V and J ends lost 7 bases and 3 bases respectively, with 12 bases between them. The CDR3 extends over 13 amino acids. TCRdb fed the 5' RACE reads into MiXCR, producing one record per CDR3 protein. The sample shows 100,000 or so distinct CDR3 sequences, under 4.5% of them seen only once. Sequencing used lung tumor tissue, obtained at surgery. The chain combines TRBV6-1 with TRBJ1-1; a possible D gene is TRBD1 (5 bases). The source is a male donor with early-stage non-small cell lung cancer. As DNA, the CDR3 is TGTGCCAGCAATCGGGGGGTGTACACTGAAGCTTTCTTT. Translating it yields CASNRGVYTEAFF.